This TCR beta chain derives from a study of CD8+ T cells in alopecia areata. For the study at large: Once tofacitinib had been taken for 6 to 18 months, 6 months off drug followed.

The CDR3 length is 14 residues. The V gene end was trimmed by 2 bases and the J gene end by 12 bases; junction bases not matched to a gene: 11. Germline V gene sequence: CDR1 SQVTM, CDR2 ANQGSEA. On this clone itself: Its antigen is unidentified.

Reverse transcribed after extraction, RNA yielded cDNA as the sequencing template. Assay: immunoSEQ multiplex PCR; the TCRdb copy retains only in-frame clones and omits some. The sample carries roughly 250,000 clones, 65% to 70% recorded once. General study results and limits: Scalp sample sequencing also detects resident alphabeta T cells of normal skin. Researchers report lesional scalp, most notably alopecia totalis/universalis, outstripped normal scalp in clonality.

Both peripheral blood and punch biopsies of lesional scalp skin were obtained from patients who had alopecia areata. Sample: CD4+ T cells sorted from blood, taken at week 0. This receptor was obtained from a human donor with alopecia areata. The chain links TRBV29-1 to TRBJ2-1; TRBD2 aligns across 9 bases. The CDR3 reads CSVESGAGGLGQFF. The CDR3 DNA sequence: TGCAGCGTTGAATCAGGCGCGGGGGGGCTTGGGCAGTTCTTC.